This TCR beta chain was captured in a study of T cells in localized non-small cell lung cancer. The V segment lost 0 bases and the J segment 1 base; nucleotides outside the gene matches: 4. The CDR3 is made up of 17 amino acids. Germline V CDR1 and CDR2: PRHDT, FYEKMQ (reference sequence). Libraries were prepared by immunoSEQ multiplex PCR; TCRdb keeps only in-frame clonotypes and omits some of them. The sample lists 48,000 or so clones; roughly 85% were seen once. This specimen was peripheral blood, taken before any cancer treatment. The source of this sequence is a male donor older than 55 with stage III squamous cell lung carcinoma. The rearrangement links TRBV13 to TRBJ1-3; 9 bases are a match to TRBD1. CDR3: CASSLGRGTGSGNTIYF. In DNA, the CDR3 is TGTGCCAGCAGCTTAGGTCGGGGGACAGGGTCTGGAAACACCATATATTTT.